Listed below are T cell receptor beta chains from one sample, sequenced in a study of T cell changes during pregnancy in multiple sclerosis. The repertoire was sequenced with immunoSEQ multiplex PCR; TCRdb's copy has only in-frame clones and lacks some. The top ten hold approximately 0.76% of the sample, which has around 100,000 clones, just over 90% seen once. The specimen was peripheral blood, collected in the second trimester of pregnancy. The source is a female donor in good health, enrolled as a control in a pregnancy study. CDR3s include the opening cysteine and the closing phenylalanine or tryptophan.

V	CDR3
TRBV18	CASSLDSLNTGELFF
TRBV2	CASSAMTAGSNQPQHF
TRBV7-2	CASSRQYNEQFF
TRBV7-2	CASSQGGFDTQYF
TRBV7-9	CASSLLTSGRAGDTQYF
TRBV5-1	CASSWGTGANTGELFF
TRBV19	CASSIRGHYGETQYF
TRBV9	CASSVGPGGSYEQYF
TRBV7-2	CASSRLAGGNEQFF
TRBV4-1	CASSQPGQGLPGANVLTF
TRBV5-4	CASSLADRGHGYTF
TRBV7-7	CASSLGRAGELFF
TRBV6-5	CASGGISYEQYF
TRBV19	CASSTQGTGNTIYF
TRBV28	CASSRGQAYEQYF
TRBV5-1	CASSLGGDYEQYF
TRBV30	CAWSRAYGYTF
TRBV19	CASSIDRQNQPQHF
TRBV2	CASRMSQNYGYTF
TRBV14	CASSQVRFNEQYF
TRBV19	CASSTLTGLGTYEQYF
TRBV30	CAWMRTSGRGTDTQYF
TRBV5-1	CASSLGAQGGYTF
TRBV7-6	CASSLALAGGLVYNEQFF
TRBV7-2	CASRHPGRGRAYEQYF
TRBV4-2	CASSQRQGEDYGYTF
TRBV27	CASSPGLAGGRNEQFF
TRBV6-5	CASSYFPGVYEQYF
TRBV19	CASSIRQIETQYF
TRBV7-2	CASSFQGRTSNQPQHF
TRBV28	CASSPQGTNSPLHF
TRBV6-6	CAGSLQGIGSYGYTF
TRBV6-5	CARRGDVNIQYF
TRBV7-2	CASSLGVGLRGEKLFF
TRBV6-1	CASRAEGNEQYF
TRBV4-2	CASSQDLTGRSGNTIYF
TRBV7-2	CASSRTENTEAFF
TRBV7-7	CASSLSGNTGELFF
TRBV10-2	CASSVTGTDTQYF
TRBV14	CASSQGRGYGYTF
TRBV5-4	CASSSLTDGDYEQYF
TRBV27	CASTPGRGNSPLHF
TRBV7-2	CASSPRRQGIGYGYTF
TRBV5-6	CASSSPRGPPDTQYF
TRBV12-5	CASAPGRAYEQYF
TRBV7-2	CASSRDRGSNEQFF
TRBV11-2	CASSLFRGNPYNEQFF
TRBV10-3	CAISATGEAFF
TRBV7-2	CASSPGGWREQYF
TRBV6-4	CASSVSGGSTDTQYF
TRBV7-2	CASTRDSANTGELFF
TRBV4-1	CASSLGLPPQETQYF
TRBV6-5	CASSSYLGGTYEQYF
TRBV7-9	CASSPGTGITGGELFF